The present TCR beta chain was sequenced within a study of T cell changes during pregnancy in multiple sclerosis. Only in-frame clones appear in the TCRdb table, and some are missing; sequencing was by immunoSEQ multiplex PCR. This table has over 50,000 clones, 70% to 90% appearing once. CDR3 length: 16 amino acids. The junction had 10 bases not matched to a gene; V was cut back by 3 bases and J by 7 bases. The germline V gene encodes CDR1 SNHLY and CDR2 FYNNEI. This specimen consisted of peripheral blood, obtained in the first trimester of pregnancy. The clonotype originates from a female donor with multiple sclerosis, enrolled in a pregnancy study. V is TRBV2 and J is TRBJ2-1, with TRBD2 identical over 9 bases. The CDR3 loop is CASSEGLAGHWNEQFF. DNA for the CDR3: TGTGCCAGCAGTGAGGGGCTAGCGGGACATTGGAATGAGCAGTTCTTC.